These 29 T cell receptor beta chains came from one sample sequenced in a study of cytomegalovirus exposure and HLA in healthy donors. The PCR was carried out with 60 Vbeta primers and 13 Jbeta primers. Repertoires were generated with immunoSEQ multiplex PCR, while TCRdb's copy carries only in-frame clones and drops some. The sample has 99,000 or so clones, around 77% seen once. Material for sequencing was PBMCs. The receptor set was obtained from a woman aged 40 to 50 in good health and CMV-seropositive.

The V call is TRBV2, the J call TRBJ2-1; 11 bases match TRBD2. CDR1 SNHLY and CDR2 FYNNEI come from the germline V gene. V was pared by 8 bases and J by 5 bases, with 5 bases of the junction left unmatched. The CDR3 runs 14 residues. The DNA for the CDR3 is TGTGCCAGCGTGACTAGCGGGACCGACAATGAGCAGTTCTTC. It codes for CASVTSGTDNEQFF.

The chain links TRBV10-3 to TRBJ2-5; TRBD2 matches 9 bases. Per the germline V gene, CDR1 is ENHRY and CDR2 is SYGVKD. V shed 2 bases, J shed 2 bases, and the junction held 3 bases outside the gene matches. The CDR3 is 15 amino acids. The DNA of the CDR3 is TGTGCCATCAGTGAGAGCGGGGGGTTGCAAGAGACCCAGTACTTC. Its protein is CAISESGGLQETQYF.

Regarding this clone: This sample includes further DNA sequences coding for the same CDR3. This chain connects TRBV5-6 to TRBJ2-7; D unclear. CDR1 is SGHDT, CDR2 YYEEEE, per germline. The V and J ends lost 0 bases and 1 base respectively, with 5 bases between them. CDR3 length equals 13 residues. The CDR3 coding sequence is TGTGCCAGCAGCTTGGACAGATCCTACGAGCAGTACTTC. It codes for CASSLDRSYEQYF.

As regards this clone: At one end, the junction sequence differs from germline, possibly due to a read error. The gene calls are TRBV5-1 and TRBJ2-1; 11 bases agree with TRBD2. The CDR3 length is 14 residues. Germline CDR1 SGHRS, CDR2 YFSETQ. CDR3 region: CVSSWTSGLGEQFF. The DNA of the CDR3 is TGCGTCAGCAGCTGGACTAGCGGGTTGGGCGAGCAGTTCTTC. The full variable domain, in which reference TRBV5-1 and TRBJ2-1 provide the parts outside the CDR3, is KAGVTQTPRYLIKTRGQQVTLSCSPISGHRSVSWYQQTPGQGLQFLFEYFSETQRNKGNFPGRFSGRQFSNSRSEMNVSTLELGDSALYLCVSSWTSGLGEQFFGPGTRLTVL.

The V and J genes are TRBV7-8 and TRBJ1-1, with 8 bases matching TRBD1. Germline CDR1 and CDR2: SGHVS and FQNEAQ. With 5 bases clipped from V and 3 bases from J, the junction kept 14 bases outside the gene matches. The CDR3 totals 17 residues. The CDR3 loop is CASSPRRQGTFDTEAFF. The CDR3 DNA follows: TGTGCCAGCAGCCCCCGCCGACAGGGGACGTTTGACACTGAAGCTTTCTTT.

This chain uses TRBV29-1 with TRBJ2-7, with TRBD1 identical over 12 bases. The CDR3 is made up of 13 amino acids. Germline V gene sequence: CDR1 SQVTM, CDR2 ANQGSEA. V lost 4 bases and J lost 7; bases outside the gene matches: 5. The CDR3, as DNA: TGCAGCGTTGGGGACAGGGGGCGTGGAGAGCAGTACTTC. This encodes CSVGDRGRGEQYF.

The CDR3 bases are TGTGCCAGCAGTTGGGGACTAGTCGCAGATACGCAGTATTTT. Encoded protein: CASSWGLVADTQYF. The genes are TRBV28 and TRBJ2-3; 8 bases fit TRBD2. Germline V lookup: CDR1 MDHEN, CDR2 SYDVKM. The V segment lost 4 bases and the J segment 4 bases; nucleotides outside the gene matches: 4. This CDR3 has 14 residues.

The V and J genes are TRBV9 and TRBJ2-2, with D perhaps TRBD2 (6 bases). Trimming shortened V by 0 bases and J by 3 bases, and 9 bases separated the two germline ends. This CDR3 spans 15 amino acids. Germline CDR1 is SGDLS and CDR2 is YYNGEE. The CDR3 DNA reads as TGTGCCAGCAGCGTAGGCGGGGCCCACACCGGGGAGCTGTTTTTT. This codes for CASSVGGAHTGELFF.

Only a few counts were recorded for this clone. This sequence joins TRBV9 and TRBJ1-2; D may be TRBD1 (5 bases). Germline V gene data show CDR1 as SGDLS and CDR2 as YYNGEE. V lost 0 bases and J lost 4, with 13 bases in between. This CDR3 has 15 amino acids. The chain's CDR3 is CASSVARGGGYGYTF. CDR3 DNA: TGTGCCAGCAGCGTAGCTCGGGGCGGGGGCTATGGCTACACCTTC.

This clone was counted between two and nine times. The chain employs TRBV6-5 and TRBJ1-2; D ambiguous. The CDR3 length is 12 residues. Germline V CDR1 and CDR2: MNHEY, SVGAGI. V was trimmed by 8 bases and J by 3 bases, leaving 10 bases between them. CDR3 amino acids: CASGEAYYGYTF. The CDR3 region has the DNA TGTGCCAGCGGAGAAGCATACTATGGCTACACCTTC.

CDR3 nucleotides: TGCGCCAGCAGCTCTTTACTAGCGAGCGCCACAGATACGCAGTATTTT. It translates to CASSSLLASATDTQYF. The V and J genes are TRBV5-1 and TRBJ2-3; 7 bases line up with TRBD2. The V gene end was trimmed by 3 bases and the J gene end by 2 bases; junction bases not matched to a gene: 9. The CDR3 length is 16 residues. Looked up from germline, CDR1 is SGHRS and CDR2 is YFSETQ.

The CDR3, as DNA: TGTGCCAGCAGCCCAGGGACAGCCTACGAGCAGTACTTC. The encoded protein is CASSPGTAYEQYF. The chain joins TRBV6-5 to TRBJ2-7, with 7 nucleotides matching TRBD1. The CDR3 covers 13 residues. Germline V CDR1 and CDR2: MNHEY, SVGAGI. Trimming at V came to 6 bases and at J to 2 bases, leaving 4 bases not matched to a gene.

The V gene is TRBV4-3, the J gene TRBJ2-7, with 9 bases lining up with TRBD1. Germline V gives CDR1 LGHNA, CDR2 YSLEER. Trimming removed 4 bases from V and 7 bases from J; junction bases left unmatched: 8. The CDR3 is made up of 14 amino acids. CDR3 residues: CASSLEQGAREQYF. The CDR3 DNA is TGCGCCAGCAGCCTGGAACAGGGGGCGCGGGAGCAGTACTTC.

This rearrangement joins TRBV9 to TRBJ2-7; a weak D match, TRBD1 (5 bases). This CDR3 has 14 residues. Germline V lookup: CDR1 SGDLS, CDR2 YYNGEE. V lost 2 bases, J lost 2 bases, and 11 bases lay in between. The chain's CDR3 is CASSVAPTAYEQYF. The CDR3 bases are TGTGCCAGCAGCGTCGCCCCGACAGCCTACGAGCAGTACTTC.

The genes are TRBV9 and TRBJ2-7; D possibly corresponds to TRBD2 (5 bases). The CDR3 loop spans 14 amino acids. V dropped 2 bases and J dropped 5 bases, with 14 bases sitting between them. Germline V lookup: CDR1 SGDLS, CDR2 YYNGEE. CDR3 sequence (DNA): TGTGCCAGCAGCGTGGGGAGATTTTTGGACGAGCAGTACTTC. This translates into CASSVGRFLDEQYF.

This clone has a single count. The V gene is TRBV2, the J gene TRBJ2-5; TRBD1 aligns across 9 bases. This CDR3 has 18 amino acids. Unmatched junction bases numbered 18, after V lost 6 bases and J lost 4 bases. CDR1 is SNHLY, CDR2 FYNNEI, per germline. The CDR3 sequence is CASSITPGQGPLGETQYF. For the CDR3, the DNA is TGTGCCAGCAGCATTACCCCGGGACAGGGACCGTTGGGAGAGACCCAGTACTTC.

The sample holds a few counts of this clone. This chain connects TRBV6-1 to TRBJ2-1; 12 bases are a match to TRBD1. Germline V lookup: CDR1 MNHNS, CDR2 SASEGT. With 10 bases clipped from V and 9 bases from J, the junction kept 13 bases outside the gene matches. This CDR3 has 15 residues. CDR3 in DNA: TGTGCCACCAGATATGGGACAGGGGGCTGGGGTGAGCAGTTCTTC. Residues: CATRYGTGGWGEQFF.

This rearrangement joins TRBV7-7 to TRBJ2-3, with TRBD1 identical over 12 bases. The CDR3 extends over 15 amino acids. Germline trimming cut 2 bases from V and 6 bases from J; bases unmatched to any gene: 3. In germline, CDR1 is SSHAT, CDR2 FNYEAQ (reference sequence). The CDR3 loop is CASSLLGQGADTQYF. CDR3 nucleotides: TGTGCCAGCAGCTTATTGGGACAGGGGGCCGATACGCAGTATTTT.

This clone was found a few times. CDR3 protein: CASSADRGDEQFF. CDR3 in DNA: TGTGCCAGCAGTGCGGACAGGGGAGATGAGCAGTTCTTC. The chain links TRBV2 to TRBJ2-1, with 9 bases matching TRBD1. The CDR3 sequence is 13 residues long. The V and J ends lost 4 bases and 8 bases, in that order; junction bases with no gene match: 3. Germline V gene lookup returns CDR1 SNHLY and CDR2 FYNNEI.

V is TRBV6-1 and J is TRBJ2-7, with D maybe TRBD2 (6 bases). The V end was cut by 5 bases, the J end by 3 bases, with 11 bases between. CDR1 MNHNS and CDR2 SASEGT come from the germline V gene. The CDR3 runs 13 residues. CDR3: CASSSSANYEQYF. As DNA, the CDR3 is TGTGCCAGCAGTTCTAGCGCCAACTACGAGCAGTACTTC.

This clone appeared once. The V gene is TRBV12-5, the J gene TRBJ1-1, with D unresolved. CDR1 and CDR2 from the germline V gene are LGHNT and FRNRAP. The ends were cut back, 8 bases at V and 1 base at J, with 14 bases in the middle. This CDR3 comprises 14 residues. The CDR3 bases are TGTGCTAGTTTACGAGGGATGGGGAACACTGAAGCTTTCTTT. Translating gives CASLRGMGNTEAFF.

The chain carries TRBV11-3 and TRBJ2-1; TRBD2 aligns across 9 bases. CDR1 is SGHNT, CDR2 YENEEA, per germline. The CDR3 runs to 15 residues. Trimming took 6 bases from V and 7 from J; bases not matched to a gene: 10. The CDR3 DNA follows: TGTGCCAGCAGTCACGGACTAGCGCGAGAGAATGAGCAGTTCTTC. This translates into CASSHGLARENEQFF.

The sample holds a few counts of this clone. The chain links TRBV27 to TRBJ1-1, with 7 positions matching TRBD1. The germline V gene encodes CDR1 MNHEY and CDR2 SMNVEV (reference sequence). The CDR3 is 14 amino acids. The trim removed 6 bases at V and 5 bases at J, leaving 9 bases unmatched. Here the CDR3 DNA reads TGTGCCAGCAGATTGACAGGGATTTCAACTGAAGCTTTCTTT. Translation gives CASRLTGISTEAFF.

The chain employs TRBV7-6 and TRBJ2-2, with D unresolved. Looked up from germline, CDR1 is SGHVS and CDR2 is FNYEAQ. Trimming took 5 bases from V and 7 from J, leaving 5 bases between them. The CDR3 length is 11 residues. The CDR3 coding sequence is TGTGCCAGCAGCCTAAGCGGGGAGCTGTTTTTT. Its protein is CASSLSGELFF. Combining the CDR3 with reference TRBV7-6 and TRBJ2-2 gives the whole variable domain GAGVSQSPRYKVTKRGQDVALRCDPISGHVSLYWYRQALGQGPEFLTYFNYEAQQDKSGLPNDRFSAERPEGSISTLTIQRTEQRDSAMYRCASSLSGELFFGEGSRLTVL.

CDR3 protein: CASSWTSGTDTQYF. Here the CDR3 DNA reads TGTGCCAGCAGCTGGACTAGCGGCACAGATACGCAGTATTTT. The J gene is TRBJ2-3, the V gene TRBV9, with TRBD2 matching over 9 bases. From germline, CDR1 is SGDLS and CDR2 YYNGEE. V gave up 4 bases and J gave up 1 base; unmatched junction bases: 1. The CDR3 has 14 amino acids.

The rearrangement uses TRBV7-8 and TRBJ1-5; D perhaps matches TRBD1 (5 bases). This CDR3 spans 15 amino acids. V lost 3 bases and J lost 6, with 15 bases in between. Germline assignment: CDR1 SGHVS and CDR2 FQNEAQ. CDR3 DNA sequence: TGTGCCAGCAGCTTCGGCGTCGGGGGTCCTCAGCCCCAGCATTTT. Translated, it gives CASSFGVGGPQPQHF.

The V call is TRBV7-6, the J call TRBJ1-2; D possibly corresponds to TRBD1 (6 bases). Per germline, CDR1 SGHVS and CDR2 FNYEAQ. Trimming left V 2 bases short and J 7 bases short, with 14 bases between. The CDR3 is 14 residues long. This chain's CDR3 is CASSLTGTFFGYTF. In DNA, the CDR3 is TGTGCCAGCAGCTTAACCGGGACATTCTTTGGCTACACCTTC.

As to this clone: Mismatch with germline at one junction end may stem from a read error. The chain has TRBV29-1 and TRBJ2-5; D may be TRBD1 (6 bases). This CDR3 comprises 13 residues. CDR1 and CDR2 from the germline V gene are SQVTM and ANQGSEA. The CDR3 loop reads CSVGGPRIQTQYF. CDR3 sequence (DNA): TGTTCCGTAGGGGGACCCAGGATCCAGACCCAGTACTTC.

The chain joins TRBV7-8 to TRBJ1-5; 8 bases agree with TRBD1. CDR3 length: 13 amino acids. Germline V CDR1 and CDR2: SGHVS, FQNEAQ. V shed 5 bases and J 7 bases; nucleotides not matched to a gene: 4. Here the CDR3 reads CASSDRGGQPQHF. As DNA, the CDR3 is TGTGCCAGCAGCGACAGGGGAGGCCAGCCCCAGCATTTT.